This T cell receptor (beta chain) was obtained from a study of regulatory T cells in long-lasting Graves disease. For the study at large: The antithyroid drugs taken by newly diagnosed Graves' patients had been used for under 3 months. Study-level findings and limits: Few sampled subjects may have lowered accuracy.

Arm-PCR of CDR3 regions and iRepertoire HTBI primers were the basis on which TCR beta libraries were built. TCRdb fed the multiplex PCR reads into MiXCR, producing one record per CDR3 protein. The sample lists under 700,000 distinct CDR3 sequences; about 16% were seen once. The time point here: newly diagnosed GD, antithyroid drugs for less than 3 months. After RNA was extracted from PBMCs, the TCR library was made from it. This clonotype was picked up many times. Its antigen remains unidentified. Germline V gene sequence: CDR1 LGHDT, CDR2 YNNKEL (reference sequence). The trim removed 6 bases at V and 6 bases at J, leaving 2 bases unmatched. The CDR3 loop spans 11 amino acids. These data also featured in a second study, about T cells in Graves' hyperthyroidism and ophthalmopathy.

This material consisted of peripheral blood mononuclear cells (PBMCs), taken at new diagnosis, from a patient treated with antithyroid drugs. This clonotype was obtained from a middle-aged woman with Graves disease. The gene calls are TRBV3-1 and TRBJ2-7; 7 bases are a match to TRBD1. The CDR3 loop is CASSHRGEQYF. The CDR3 nucleotides are TGTGCCAGCAGTCACAGGGGCGAGCAGTACTTC.